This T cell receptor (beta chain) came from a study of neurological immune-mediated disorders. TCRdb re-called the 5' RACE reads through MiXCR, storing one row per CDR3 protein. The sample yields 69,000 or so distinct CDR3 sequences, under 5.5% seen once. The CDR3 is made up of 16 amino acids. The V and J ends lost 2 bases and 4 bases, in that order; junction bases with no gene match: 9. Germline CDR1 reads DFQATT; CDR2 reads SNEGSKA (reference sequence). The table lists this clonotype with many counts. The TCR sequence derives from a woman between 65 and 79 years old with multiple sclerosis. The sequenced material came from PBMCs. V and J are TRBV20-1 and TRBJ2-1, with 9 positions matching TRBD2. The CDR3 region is CSARPRTSEYYNEQFF. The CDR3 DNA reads TGCAGTGCTAGACCCCGGACTAGCGAATATTACAATGAGCAGTTCTTC.